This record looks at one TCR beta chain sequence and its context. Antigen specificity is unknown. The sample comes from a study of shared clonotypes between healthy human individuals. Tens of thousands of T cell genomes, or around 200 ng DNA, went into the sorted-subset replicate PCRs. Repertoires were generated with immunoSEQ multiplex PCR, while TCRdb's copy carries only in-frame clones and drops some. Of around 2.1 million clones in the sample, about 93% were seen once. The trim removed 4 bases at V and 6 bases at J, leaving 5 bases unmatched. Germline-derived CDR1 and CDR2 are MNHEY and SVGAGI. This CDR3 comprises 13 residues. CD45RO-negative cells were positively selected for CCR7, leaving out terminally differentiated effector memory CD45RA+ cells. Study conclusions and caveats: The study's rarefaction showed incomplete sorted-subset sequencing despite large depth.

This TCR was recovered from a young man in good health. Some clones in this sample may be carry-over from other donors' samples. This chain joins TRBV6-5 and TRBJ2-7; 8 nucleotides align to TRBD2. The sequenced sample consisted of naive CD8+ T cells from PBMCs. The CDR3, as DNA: TGTGCCAGCAGTTTAGCGGGAACGGGCGAGCAGTACTTC. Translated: CASSLAGTGEQYF.